This T cell receptor beta chain was obtained from a study of T cell responses to AZD1222 COVID-19 vaccine. Using immunoSEQ multiplex PCR, the repertoire was profiled, and TCRdb retains in-frame clones only, with some absent. Of 150,000 to 200,000 clones listed, about 90% were seen once; the top ten hold around 4.6%. The V and J ends lost 6 bases and 2 bases respectively, with 10 bases between them. Germline V CDR1 and CDR2: SNHLY, FYNNEI. CDR3 size: 14 residues. The clonotype was recovered from an adult in good health. Sequencing used peripheral blood, obtained on day 0 of MenACWY control vaccination. The chain carries TRBV2 and TRBJ2-2; possible D gene TRBD1, 6 bases. The CDR3 region has the DNA TGTGCCAGCAGGACAGGCCAAAACACCGGGGAGCTGTTTTTT. Translation gives CASRTGQNTGELFF.